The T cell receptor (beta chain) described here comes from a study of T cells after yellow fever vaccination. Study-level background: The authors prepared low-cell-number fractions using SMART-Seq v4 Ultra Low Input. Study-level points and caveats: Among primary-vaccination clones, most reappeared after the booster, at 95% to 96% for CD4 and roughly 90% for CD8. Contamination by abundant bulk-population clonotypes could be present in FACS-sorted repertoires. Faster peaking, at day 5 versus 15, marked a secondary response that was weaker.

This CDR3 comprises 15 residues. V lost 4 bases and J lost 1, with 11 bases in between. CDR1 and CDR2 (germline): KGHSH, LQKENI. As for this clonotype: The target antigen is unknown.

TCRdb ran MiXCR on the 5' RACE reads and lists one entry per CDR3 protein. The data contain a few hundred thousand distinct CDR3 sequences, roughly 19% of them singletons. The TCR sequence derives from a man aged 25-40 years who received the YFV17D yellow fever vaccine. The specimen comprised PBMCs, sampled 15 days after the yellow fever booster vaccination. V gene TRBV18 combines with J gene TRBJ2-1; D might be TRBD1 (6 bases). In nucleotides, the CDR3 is TGTGCCAGCTCACTGCCCGGGACATCCTACAATGAGCAGTTCTTC. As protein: CASSLPGTSYNEQFF.